This paragraph reports one TCR beta chain. Its antigen is undetermined. This specimen comes from a study of graft-versus-host responses after intestinal transplantation. Overall study context: Each recipient received a multivisceral, liver-intestinal, or isolated intestinal graft. All recipients got anti-thymocyte globulin induction, then tacrolimus and steroids for 3 to 4 years. Whole-study results and caveats: Recipient marrow contained GvH clones, some of which appeared first in ileum or blood.

TCRdb's copy holds only in-frame clones and misses some; the assay was immunoSEQ multiplex PCR. The sample holds tens of thousands of clones, 85% to 95% seen once. Germline V gives CDR1 LNHDA, CDR2 SQIVND (reference sequence). The length of the CDR3 is 16 residues. V was clipped by 2 bases and J by 2 bases; unmatched bases: 9. The genes are TRBV19 and TRBJ2-7; 7 positions agree with TRBD2. The sequence was obtained from a human patient who received an intestinal transplant, so some T cells may come from the graft donor. The sequenced sample was PBMCs, obtained about 260 days after intestinal transplant. This CDR3 is CASSISGPSGTYEQYF. The CDR3 region has the DNA TGTGCCAGTAGTATAAGCGGGCCTAGCGGAACCTACGAGCAGTACTTC.